This TCR beta chain was captured by sequencing in a study of blood T cell repertoires in COVID-19. For the study at large: Spain, Italy and the United States supplied samples that represented acute and convalescent COVID-19. Sample material is recorded as cDNA or gDNA derived from T cells, B-cell-depleted T cells, or PBMCs.

CDR3 length equals 12 residues. Trimming took 5 bases from V and 7 from J, leaving 11 bases between them. Germline CDR1 SGHTA, CDR2 FQGNSA. Authors' data handling: Estimates of nucleated cell counts were drawn from the amplification of reference gene primers. Method: immunoSEQ multiplex PCR; TCRdb's copy keeps in-frame clones and lacks some. The V and J calls and the clone size are those of that table, but D and trimming were determined from the DNA. The sample shows around 480,000 clones, around 89% of them seen only once. Seattle-derived patients entered the study during active infection and were followed longitudinally.

Sequencing was performed on peripheral blood. The J gene is TRBJ1-1, the V gene TRBV7-2; no clear D gene. The TCR originated in a woman in her forties or fifties with COVID-19, enrolled during active disease. The CDR3 sequence is CASSLRRGEAFF. In nucleotides, the CDR3 is TGTGCCAGCAGCCTACGCCGGGGTGAAGCTTTCTTT.